This T cell receptor (beta chain) was retrieved from a study of T cell clones after liver transplantation. About the research overall: Patients counted as tolerant after at least one year off all immunosuppression, enzymes not exceeding twice normal. Study-level findings and limits: Circulating graft-donor-reactive CD4 TCRbeta sequences fell significantly post-transplant in most of the 8 subjects. Small, mixed patient groups and varying post-transplant times limit these conclusions. In two subjects, few donor cells limited the measurable donor-reactive repertoire.

Data came from immunoSEQ multiplex PCR; TCRdb stores just in-frame clones and leaves some out. The sample gives over 90,000 clones, about 81% of which show up once; approximately 2.8% is in the top ten. Comments on this clone: Its matching antigen is unknown. Distinct nucleotide sequences in the sample also encode this CDR3.

Trimming cost V 0 bases and J 0 bases, with 6 bases left between them. Germline assignment: CDR1 SGHRS and CDR2 YFSETQ. This CDR3 has 14 residues. Source: CD4+ T cells from blood, taken around 4 years after liver transplant. This chain links TRBV5-1 with TRBJ1-1; D is uncertain. This sequence originates from a human patient who received a liver transplant. Some T cells may arise from the graft donor. CDR3 loop: CASSLDNLNTEAFF. The CDR3 DNA reads TGCGCCAGCAGCTTGGACAATCTGAACACTGAAGCTTTCTTT.